This TCR beta chain was observed in a study of cytomegalovirus exposure and HLA in healthy donors. Libraries were prepared by immunoSEQ multiplex PCR; TCRdb keeps only in-frame clonotypes and omits some of them. The sample records around 250,000 clones, around 90% being singletons. Germline V gives CDR1 SGHTA, CDR2 FQGNSA. The CDR3 has 16 amino acids. The V end lost 5 bases, the J end lost 2 bases, and 18 bases lay between the germline ends. The sequence came from a woman aged 18-29 years in good health and CMV-seronegative. V is TRBV7-2 and J is TRBJ1-2; D not certain. Sequencing input: PBMCs. The CDR3 protein is CASSTPGSERNYGYTF. The CDR3 coding sequence is TGTGCCAGCAGCACCCCGGGTTCAGAAAGAAACTATGGCTACACCTTC. Together with reference TRBV7-2 and TRBJ1-2, the CDR3 gives the full variable domain: GAGVSQSPSNKVTEKGKDVELRCDPISGHTALYWYRQSLGQGLEFLIYFQGNSAPDKSGLPSDRFSAERTGGSVSTLTIQRTQQEDSAVYLCASSTPGSERNYGYTFGSGTRLTVV.